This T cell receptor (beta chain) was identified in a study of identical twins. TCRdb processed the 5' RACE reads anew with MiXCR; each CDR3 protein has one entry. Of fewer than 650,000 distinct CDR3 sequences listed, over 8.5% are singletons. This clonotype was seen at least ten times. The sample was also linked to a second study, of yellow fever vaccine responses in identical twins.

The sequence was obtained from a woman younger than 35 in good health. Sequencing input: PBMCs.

CDR3 sequence: CASSTQGTNTGELFF. The CDR3 coding sequence is TGCGCCAGCAGCACACAGGGGACAAACACCGGGGAGCTGTTTTTT. This chain connects TRBV5-1 to TRBJ2-2; TRBD1 agrees at 7 bases. CDR1 is SGHRS and CDR2 is YFSETQ in the germline V gene. V gave up 4 bases and J gave up 2 bases; unmatched junction bases: 5. The CDR3 covers 15 residues.